The rows below give T cell receptor beta chains drawn from one sample of a study of OX40 agonist ivuxolimab in advanced cancers. Generated by immunoSEQ multiplex PCR, the TCRdb table keeps only in-frame clones and is missing some. The data show fewer than 75,000 clones, with roughly nine tenths seen just once and 0.6% to 0.7% held by the top ten. The sample here was CD4+ or CD8+ T cells sorted from blood, taken in a trial of the OX40 agonist ivuxolimab. Receptor source: an adult with an advanced solid tumor such as melanoma, head and neck, liver or kidney cancer. Both conserved end residues are part of each CDR3. Each record gives: J gene, D gene, V gene, CDR3 length, clone size, CDR3 protein, CDR3 DNA. The D gene is left open where the match is weak. A row's size may be missing; if present it is once, few, many or a size class.

J gene: TRBJ1-5; D gene: -; V gene: TRBV6-5; CDR3 length: 13; clone size: -; CDR3 protein: CASRRTENQPQHF; CDR3 DNA: TGTGCCAGCAGACGGACAGAGAATCAGCCCCAGCATTTT
J gene: TRBJ2-7; D gene: -; V gene: TRBV28; CDR3 length: 16; clone size: once; CDR3 protein: CASSPTFGGRSYEQYF; CDR3 DNA: TGTGCCAGCAGTCCAACCTTCGGGGGCCGTTCCTACGAGCAGTACTTC
J gene: TRBJ2-7; D gene: -; V gene: TRBV30; CDR3 length: 13; clone size: -; CDR3 protein: CAWEAQATYEQYF; CDR3 DNA: TGTGCCTGGGAGGCGCAGGCCACCTACGAGCAGTACTTC
J gene: TRBJ2-3; D gene: TRBD1; V gene: TRBV5-1; CDR3 length: 14; clone size: -; CDR3 protein: CASSRRQGTDTQYF; CDR3 DNA: TGCGCCAGCAGCAGAAGACAGGGAACAGATACGCAGTATTTT
J gene: TRBJ1-5; D gene: -; V gene: TRBV6-1; CDR3 length: 14; clone size: -; CDR3 protein: CASSTVTGGGPQHF; CDR3 DNA: TGTGCCAGCAGTACCGTGACGGGGGGTGGACCCCAGCATTTT
J gene: TRBJ2-5; D gene: -; V gene: TRBV4-1; CDR3 length: 15; clone size: -; CDR3 protein: CASSQDIGIGETQYF; CDR3 DNA: TGCGCCAGCAGCCAAGATATAGGGATTGGCGAGACCCAGTACTTC
J gene: TRBJ2-1; D gene: -; V gene: TRBV11-3; CDR3 length: 12; clone size: -; CDR3 protein: CASSRLRDEQFF; CDR3 DNA: TGTGCCAGCAGCCGACTGCGGGATGAGCAGTTCTTC
J gene: TRBJ1-1; D gene: -; V gene: TRBV5-1; CDR3 length: 14; clone size: -; CDR3 protein: CASSNWGNAAEAFF; CDR3 DNA: TGCGCCAGCAGCAACTGGGGGAACGCGGCTGAAGCTTTCTTT
J gene: TRBJ2-1; D gene: TRBD1; V gene: TRBV2; CDR3 length: 14; clone size: -; CDR3 protein: CASSAGQGYNEQFF; CDR3 DNA: TGTGCCAGCAGCGCCGGACAGGGATACAATGAGCAGTTCTTC
J gene: TRBJ2-7; D gene: -; V gene: TRBV4-1; CDR3 length: 13; clone size: -; CDR3 protein: CASSQEASYEQYF; CDR3 DNA: TGCGCCAGCAGCCAAGAGGCCTCCTACGAGCAGTACTTC
J gene: TRBJ2-7; D gene: -; V gene: TRBV25-1; CDR3 length: 12; clone size: -; CDR3 protein: CASRGGTYEQYF; CDR3 DNA: TGTGCCAGCAGGGGCGGCACCTACGAGCAGTACTTC
J gene: TRBJ2-6; D gene: -; V gene: TRBV11-1; CDR3 length: 15; clone size: -; CDR3 protein: CASSLDLSGANVLTF; CDR3 DNA: TGTGCCAGCAGCTTAGACCTGTCTGGGGCCAACGTCCTGACTTTC
J gene: TRBJ2-5; D gene: -; V gene: TRBV14; CDR3 length: 15; clone size: -; CDR3 protein: CASSQRGLRQETQYF; CDR3 DNA: TGTGCCAGCAGCCAACGAGGACTTAGACAAGAGACCCAGTACTTC
J gene: TRBJ2-7; D gene: -; V gene: TRBV13; CDR3 length: 13; clone size: -; CDR3 protein: CASGTGRTYEQYF; CDR3 DNA: TGTGCCAGCGGCACAGGACGAACCTACGAGCAGTACTTC
J gene: TRBJ2-7; D gene: TRBD1; V gene: TRBV6-1; CDR3 length: 14; clone size: -; CDR3 protein: CASSRDRVLYEQYF; CDR3 DNA: TGTGCCAGCAGTCGGGACAGGGTCCTCTACGAGCAGTACTTC
J gene: TRBJ2-3; D gene: TRBD1; V gene: TRBV11-1; CDR3 length: 15; clone size: -; CDR3 protein: CASSQQGSQSDTQYF; CDR3 DNA: TGTGCCAGCAGCCAACAGGGGTCCCAGTCAGATACGCAGTATTTT
J gene: TRBJ2-3; D gene: -; V gene: TRBV5-5; CDR3 length: 16; clone size: -; CDR3 protein: CASSFLASLGTDTQYF; CDR3 DNA: TGTGCCAGCAGCTTCCTCGCTAGCCTGGGAACAGATACGCAGTATTTT
J gene: TRBJ1-1; D gene: -; V gene: TRBV6-1; CDR3 length: 17; clone size: -; CDR3 protein: CASSEAQRISWGTEAFF; CDR3 DNA: TGTGCCAGCAGTGAAGCGCAACGTATTTCCTGGGGCACTGAAGCTTTCTTT
J gene: TRBJ2-5; D gene: -; V gene: TRBV5-1; CDR3 length: 18; clone size: -; CDR3 protein: CASSSPRWDPEDQETQYF; CDR3 DNA: TGCGCCAGCAGCTCACCCCGGTGGGACCCGGAGGACCAAGAGACCCAGTACTTC
J gene: TRBJ2-2; D gene: -; V gene: TRBV27; CDR3 length: 16; clone size: -; CDR3 protein: CASSLSAGRITGELFF; CDR3 DNA: TGTGCCAGCAGTTTATCAGCGGGCCGGATCACCGGGGAGCTGTTTTTT
J gene: TRBJ2-7; D gene: TRBD1; V gene: TRBV5-5; CDR3 length: 14; clone size: few; CDR3 protein: CASSPATGGNEQYF; CDR3 DNA: TGTGCCAGCAGCCCGGCGACAGGGGGGAACGAGCAGTACTTC
J gene: TRBJ1-2; D gene: -; V gene: TRBV6-1; CDR3 length: 13; clone size: few; CDR3 protein: CASSRDINYGYTF; CDR3 DNA: TGTGCCAGCAGCCGGGACATAAACTATGGCTACACCTTC
J gene: TRBJ1-1; D gene: -; V gene: TRBV19; CDR3 length: 13; clone size: few; CDR3 protein: CASSPAGGTEAFF; CDR3 DNA: TGTGCCAGTAGTCCAGCGGGTGGGACTGAAGCTTTCTTT
J gene: TRBJ2-1; D gene: -; V gene: TRBV19; CDR3 length: 11; clone size: -; CDR3 protein: CASSTFNEQFF; CDR3 DNA: TGTGCCAGTAGTACGTTCAATGAGCAGTTCTTC
J gene: TRBJ2-5; D gene: -; V gene: TRBV28; CDR3 length: 12; clone size: once; CDR3 protein: CASSPPIETQYF; CDR3 DNA: TGTGCCAGCAGTCCCCCCATCGAGACCCAGTACTTC
J gene: TRBJ1-3; D gene: -; V gene: TRBV19; CDR3 length: 15; clone size: -; CDR3 protein: CASSIRDRPGNTIYF; CDR3 DNA: TGTGCCAGTAGTATTCGGGACCGGCCAGGAAACACCATATATTTT
J gene: TRBJ2-3; D gene: -; V gene: TRBV5-6; CDR3 length: 11; clone size: -; CDR3 protein: CASSLTDTQYF; CDR3 DNA: TGTGCCAGCAGCTTGACAGATACGCAGTATTTT
J gene: TRBJ2-1; D gene: TRBD2; V gene: TRBV19; CDR3 length: 20; clone size: -; CDR3 protein: CASSIKVARSGRLRYNEQFF; CDR3 DNA: TGTGCCAGTAGTATAAAAGTCGCTCGGAGCGGGAGGCTAAGGTACAATGAGCAGTTCTTC
J gene: TRBJ2-1; D gene: TRBD2; V gene: TRBV7-8; CDR3 length: 13; clone size: -; CDR3 protein: CASTGLANNEQFF; CDR3 DNA: TGTGCCAGCACCGGACTAGCGAACAATGAGCAGTTCTTC
J gene: TRBJ1-1; D gene: TRBD1; V gene: TRBV6-6; CDR3 length: 15; clone size: -; CDR3 protein: CASTRGQLMNTEAFF; CDR3 DNA: TGTGCCAGCACTAGGGGACAGTTGATGAACACTGAAGCTTTCTTT
J gene: TRBJ2-1; D gene: TRBD2; V gene: TRBV7-9; CDR3 length: 14; clone size: -; CDR3 protein: CASSSSGSGNEQFF; CDR3 DNA: TGTGCCAGCAGCTCTAGCGGGAGTGGGAATGAGCAGTTCTTC
J gene: TRBJ2-3; D gene: -; V gene: TRBV6-5; CDR3 length: 15; clone size: -; CDR3 protein: CASRTPAGNTDTQYF; CDR3 DNA: TGTGCCAGCAGAACGCCGGCGGGTAACACAGATACGCAGTATTTT
J gene: TRBJ2-7; D gene: TRBD2; V gene: TRBV7-9; CDR3 length: 15; clone size: once; CDR3 protein: CASSAPGGGMREQYF; CDR3 DNA: TGTGCCAGCAGCGCTCCGGGAGGGGGAATGAGAGAGCAGTACTTC
J gene: TRBJ2-3; D gene: TRBD1; V gene: TRBV18; CDR3 length: 17; clone size: -; CDR3 protein: CASSPERTQGATDTQYF; CDR3 DNA: TGTGCCAGCTCCCCAGAGCGAACACAGGGGGCTACAGATACGCAGTATTTT
J gene: TRBJ2-7; D gene: -; V gene: TRBV6-5; CDR3 length: 14; clone size: -; CDR3 protein: CASSLGWDLVEQYF; CDR3 DNA: TGTGCCAGCAGTTTAGGGTGGGATCTAGTCGAGCAGTACTTC
J gene: TRBJ2-7; D gene: TRBD2; V gene: TRBV5-1; CDR3 length: 17; clone size: few; CDR3 protein: CASSLLHSAGLSYEQYF; CDR3 DNA: TGCGCCAGCAGCCTTCTTCACTCAGCGGGACTCTCCTACGAGCAGTACTTC
J gene: TRBJ2-2; D gene: -; V gene: TRBV6-1; CDR3 length: 13; clone size: -; CDR3 protein: CASTGLLTGELFF; CDR3 DNA: TGTGCCAGCACTGGACTCCTAACCGGGGAGCTGTTTTTT
J gene: TRBJ2-5; D gene: -; V gene: TRBV28; CDR3 length: 13; clone size: once; CDR3 protein: CASSLGGPKTQYF; CDR3 DNA: TGTGCCAGCAGTTTGGGGGGGCCAAAGACCCAGTACTTC
J gene: TRBJ2-3; D gene: TRBD2; V gene: TRBV27; CDR3 length: 16; clone size: -; CDR3 protein: CASFRPPGGSTDTQYF; CDR3 DNA: TGTGCCAGCTTCCGCCCCCCCGGGGGGTCCACAGATACGCAGTATTTT
J gene: TRBJ1-2; D gene: -; V gene: TRBV29-1; CDR3 length: 12; clone size: few; CDR3 protein: CSLQDTVYGYTF; CDR3 DNA: TGCAGCCTCCAGGACACGGTCTATGGCTACACCTTC
J gene: TRBJ2-7; D gene: -; V gene: TRBV6-4; CDR3 length: 14; clone size: -; CDR3 protein: CASNWMRDDYEQYF; CDR3 DNA: TGTGCCAGCAATTGGATGAGAGACGACTACGAGCAGTACTTC
J gene: TRBJ2-1; D gene: TRBD2; V gene: TRBV6-5; CDR3 length: 16; clone size: -; CDR3 protein: CASSYSNSGRTNEQFF; CDR3 DNA: TGTGCCAGCAGTTACTCGAATAGCGGGAGAACCAATGAGCAGTTCTTC
J gene: TRBJ2-7; D gene: -; V gene: TRBV21-1; CDR3 length: 15; clone size: -; CDR3 protein: CASSKRAASGYEQYF; CDR3 DNA: TGTGCCAGCAGCAAAAGGGCGGCTTCGGGCTACGAGCAGTACTTC
J gene: TRBJ2-7; D gene: -; V gene: TRBV7-2; CDR3 length: 14; clone size: -; CDR3 protein: CASSQTGSGYEQYF; CDR3 DNA: TGTGCCAGCAGCCAAACAGGGTCCGGCTACGAGCAGTACTTC
J gene: TRBJ2-2; D gene: TRBD1; V gene: TRBV30; CDR3 length: 16; clone size: once; CDR3 protein: CAWRGVGQGSTGELFF; CDR3 DNA: TGTGCCTGGAGGGGGGTGGGACAGGGTAGCACCGGGGAGCTGTTTTTT
J gene: TRBJ2-6; D gene: -; V gene: TRBV28; CDR3 length: 15; clone size: once; CDR3 protein: CASSPQTAGANVLTF; CDR3 DNA: TGTGCCAGCAGTCCCCAGACGGCTGGGGCCAACGTCCTGACTTTC
J gene: TRBJ2-7; D gene: -; V gene: TRBV6-6; CDR3 length: 11; clone size: -; CDR3 protein: CASSPTGEQYF; CDR3 DNA: TGTGCCAGCAGCCCCACTGGGGAGCAGTACTTC
J gene: TRBJ1-2; D gene: TRBD1; V gene: TRBV28; CDR3 length: 15; clone size: -; CDR3 protein: CASSRIGTGLYGYTF; CDR3 DNA: TGTGCCAGCAGCAGAATTGGGACAGGGCTCTATGGCTACACCTTC
J gene: TRBJ2-7; D gene: TRBD2; V gene: TRBV5-1; CDR3 length: 15; clone size: -; CDR3 protein: CASSLRGGQRGEQYF; CDR3 DNA: TGCGCCAGCAGCTTGCGGGGGGGGCAAAGGGGCGAGCAGTACTTC
J gene: TRBJ2-1; D gene: -; V gene: TRBV28; CDR3 length: 15; clone size: once; CDR3 protein: CASRMAPSSYNEQFF; CDR3 DNA: TGTGCCAGCAGGATGGCCCCCTCATCCTACAATGAGCAGTTCTTC
J gene: TRBJ1-1; D gene: TRBD1; V gene: TRBV7-9; CDR3 length: 14; clone size: -; CDR3 protein: CASSLRDRNTEAFF; CDR3 DNA: TGTGCCAGCAGCCTACGGGACAGGAACACTGAAGCTTTCTTT